This TCR beta chain was documented in a study of T cell repertoires in cytomegalovirus infection. TCRdb reprocessed the reads via MiXCR and lists one record per CDR3 protein. The table lists under 350,000 distinct CDR3 sequences, about a tenth of them singletons. This clonotype turned up a few times. V was clipped by 5 bases and J by 2 bases; unmatched bases: 8. Germline CDR1 LNHNV, CDR2 YYDKDF (reference sequence). The CDR3 is 16 residues long. The sequence came from a human donor in good health (CMV status not recorded). Some clones in this sample may be carry-over from other donors' samples. Sequencing was carried out using PBMCs. The V call is TRBV15, the J call TRBJ2-2; 7 nucleotides match TRBD1. CDR3 in amino acids: CATSGLRDRNTGELFF. CDR3 in DNA: TGTGCCACCAGCGGTCTCCGGGACAGAAACACCGGGGAGCTGTTTTTT.